This T cell receptor (beta chain) originates from a study of blood T cell repertoires in COVID-19. Per the original data handling: Quantification of nucleated cells was approximated via reference gene primer amplification. Assay: immunoSEQ multiplex PCR; the TCRdb copy retains only in-frame clones and omits some. That table gives V, J and clone size, and the DNA gave D and trimming. Altogether some 120,000 clones are present, about 79% being singletons, with the ten largest covering 16%. The sequenced material came from peripheral blood. The sequence derives from a woman aged 45-65 years with acute or convalescent COVID-19.

CDR3 region: CASSLSPGGGEQFF. CDR3 sequence (DNA): TGCGCCAGCAGCTTGTCCCCAGGGGGCGGGGAGCAGTTCTTC. The chain joins TRBV5-1 to TRBJ2-1; 8 bases fit TRBD1. V shed 1 base and J 10 bases; nucleotides not matched to a gene: 7. Germline values: CDR1 SGHRS, CDR2 YFSETQ. The CDR3 consists of 14 residues. Using reference TRBV5-1 and TRBJ2-1 for the parts outside the CDR3, the full variable domain is KAGVTQTPRYLIKTRGQQVTLSCSPISGHRSVSWYQQTPGQGLQFLFEYFSETQRNKGNFPGRFSGRQFSNSRSEMNVSTLELGDSALYLCASSLSPGGGEQFFGPGTRLTVL.